The 30 T cell receptor beta chains below all came from one sample that was sequenced in a study of blood T cell repertoires in COVID-19. Some clones are missing from TCRdb's copy, which holds only in-frame ones; the method was immunoSEQ multiplex PCR. The sample has 90,000 to 120,000 clones, over 70% seen once; the top ten hold around 16%. Sequenced: peripheral blood. Source of these receptors: a man between 45 and 60 years old with acute or convalescent COVID-19.

This clone was seen a few times. The chain joins TRBV6-5 to TRBJ1-4; D unclear. Germline CDR1 reads MNHEY; CDR2 reads SVGAGI. The CDR3 runs to 13 residues. Written as DNA, the CDR3 is TGTGCATCGCAAATCCGGTGGAGTGAAAAACTGTTTTTT. It codes for CASQIRWSEKLFF.

This chain links TRBV2 with TRBJ1-2; TRBD1 is a possible D gene (6 bases). There are 13 residues in the CDR3. Germline V CDR1 and CDR2: SNHLY, FYNNEI. Trimming took 4 bases from V and 4 from J, leaving 10 bases between them. The CDR3 here is CASSGGPGYGYTF. For the CDR3, the DNA is TGTGCCAGCAGTGGGGGGCCGGGCTATGGCTACACCTTC.

The J gene is TRBJ2-1, the V gene TRBV11-2; no clear D. The length of the CDR3 is 13 residues. In germline, CDR1 is SGHAT, CDR2 FQNNGV. V was cut by 4 bases and J by 6 bases, with 10 bases left in between. DNA for the CDR3: TGTGCCAGCAGCTCATATAGCCTCAATGAGCAGTTCTTC. Translating gives CASSSYSLNEQFF.

The CDR3 region is CASSGPWETQYF. The CDR3 DNA sequence: TGTGCCAGCAGCGGCCCCTGGGAGACCCAGTACTTC. The chain employs TRBV11-2 and TRBJ2-5; D gene uncertain. Germline V gene lookup returns CDR1 SGHAT and CDR2 FQNNGV. V dropped 5 bases and J dropped 5 bases, with 9 bases sitting between them. This CDR3 comprises 12 residues.

Here the CDR3 reads CASTPGGNEKLFF. The DNA for the CDR3 is TGTGCCAGCACTCCAGGGGGGAATGAAAAACTGTTTTTT. The genes are TRBV28 and TRBJ1-4, with 7 bases matching TRBD1. V lost 7 bases and J lost 5; bases outside the gene matches: 4. This CDR3 has 13 residues. CDR1 MDHEN and CDR2 SYDVKM come from the germline V gene.

This chain uses TRBV19 with TRBJ2-5, with 8 bases that match TRBD1. The length of the CDR3 is 16 residues. Per germline, CDR1 LNHDA and CDR2 SQIVND (reference sequence). Germline trimming cut 0 bases from V and 5 bases from J; bases unmatched to any gene: 8. Written as DNA, the CDR3 is TGTGCCAGTAGTATAGATCCACAGGGGGAAGGCGAGACCCAGTACTTC. Its protein product is CASSIDPQGEGETQYF.

This clone came up many times. The rearrangement links TRBV19 to TRBJ1-4; possible D gene TRBD1, 5 bases. The CDR3 consists of 14 residues. V gave up 5 bases and J gave up 4 bases, with 11 bases separating them. Germline lookup yields CDR1 LNHDA and CDR2 SQIVND (reference sequence). The CDR3 DNA sequence: TGTGCCAGTAGTGATGACAGAATTAATGAAAAACTGTTTTTT. Translating gives CASSDDRINEKLFF.

The table lists this clone with a few counts. The rearrangement links TRBV30 to TRBJ2-2; unclear D gene. This CDR3 spans 12 amino acids. The V gene's germline CDR1 is GTSNPN and CDR2 SVGIG (reference sequence). The V end lost 0 bases, the J end lost 6 bases, and 5 bases lay between the germline ends. CDR3: CAWSVTAGELFF. As DNA, the CDR3 is TGTGCCTGGAGTGTCACGGCCGGGGAGCTGTTTTTT. The variable domain in full, completed from reference TRBV30 and TRBJ2-2, reads SQTIHQWPATLVQPVGSPLSLECTVEGTSNPNLYWYRQAAGRGLQLLFYSVGIGQISSEVPQNLSASRPQDRQFILSSKKLLLSDSGFYLCAWSVTAGELFFGEGSRLTVL.

This chain joins TRBV5-1 and TRBJ1-2, with a possible D match to TRBD1 (5 bases). The CDR3 runs 16 residues. Germline CDR1 is SGHRS and CDR2 is YFSETQ. With 1 base removed from V and 0 bases from J, the gap between germline ends came to 13 bases. This CDR3 reads CASSLSTAPSNYGYTF. DNA of the CDR3: TGCGCCAGCAGCTTGTCGACAGCCCCGTCTAACTATGGCTACACCTTC.

Remarks on this clone: This may be a read error: a much more frequent sequence differs by one nucleotide. V is TRBV11-3 and J is TRBJ2-7; 11 nucleotides match TRBD2. CDR3 length: 14 residues. V dropped 3 bases and J dropped 2; count of bases not matched to a gene: 0. Looked up from germline, CDR1 is SGHNT and CDR2 is YENEEA. This chain's CDR3 is CASSLTSGTYEQYF. The CDR3 DNA reads TGTGCCAGCAGCTTGACTAGCGGGACCTACGAGCAGTACTTC. The entire variable domain, with the rest obtained from reference TRBV11-3 and TRBJ2-7, is as follows: EAGVVQSPRYKIIEKKQPVAFWCNPISGHNTLYWYLQNLGQGPELLIRYENEEAVDDSQLPKDRFSAERLKGVDSTLKIQPAELGDSAVYLCASSLTSGTYEQYFGPGTRLTVT.

The chain is built from TRBV6-6 and TRBJ2-7; 10 nucleotides match TRBD2. Germline V gene sequence: CDR1 MNHNY, CDR2 SVGAGI (reference sequence). This CDR3 spans 15 amino acids. V was clipped by 5 bases and J by 2 bases; unmatched bases: 6. The CDR3 DNA sequence: TGTGCCAGCAGTAGTAGCGGGAGGTCTACCTACGAGCAGTACTTC. Protein: CASSSSGRSTYEQYF.

V usage is TRBV3-1 (or the pseudogene TRBV3-2) and J usage is TRBJ1-2; 10 bases fit TRBD1. CDR1 and CDR2 from the germline V gene are LGHDT and YNNKEL (reference sequence). The CDR3 consists of 14 residues. The V segment lost 1 base and the J segment 8 bases; nucleotides outside the gene matches: 4. The CDR3 DNA sequence: TGTGCCAGCAGCCAAGGGGACAGGGGCTTGGGCTACACCTTC. Protein: CASSQGDRGLGYTF.

The DNA of the CDR3 is TGTGCCAGCTCACCGGGGCAGGGCGAAAATTCACCCCTCCACTTT. Residues: CASSPGQGENSPLHF. V usage is TRBV18 and J usage is TRBJ1-6; tentative D call: TRBD1 (5 bases). CDR3 length equals 15 residues. CDR1 is KGHSH, CDR2 LQKENI, per germline. V dropped 3 bases and J dropped 7 bases, with 13 bases sitting between them.

The chain uses TRBV9 and TRBJ2-7; D gene ambiguous. Trimming cost V 0 bases and J 0 bases, with 13 bases left between them. CDR3 length: 16 amino acids. CDR1 and CDR2 (germline): SGDLS, YYNGEE. CDR3 residues: CASSVVAGVPSYEQYF. Written as DNA, the CDR3 is TGTGCCAGCAGCGTAGTGGCAGGCGTTCCCTCCTACGAGCAGTACTTC.

This clone occurred once. The V call is TRBV6-1, the J call TRBJ2-1, with TRBD1 matching over 7 bases. V dropped 3 bases and J dropped 6; count of bases not matched to a gene: 8. CDR1 and CDR2 from the germline V gene are MNHNS and SASEGT. The CDR3 totals 15 residues. The DNA of the CDR3 is TGTGCCAGCAGTGACCAGGGGGTCGCTGTCAATGAGCAGTTCTTC. This codes for CASSDQGVAVNEQFF.

Here the CDR3 reads CASSSFFTDTQYF. CDR3 in DNA: TGTGCCAGCAGTTCCTTTTTCACAGATACGCAGTATTTT. The genes are TRBV12-3 or TRBV12-4 and TRBJ2-3; D gene unclear. V lost 4 bases and J lost 2, with 7 bases in between. This CDR3 is built from 13 residues.

In its sample, this clone was seen a few times. Mismatch with germline at one junction end may stem from a read error. The J gene is TRBJ1-6, the V gene TRBV2, with D hard to call. CDR3 length equals 11 residues. Germline V CDR1 and CDR2: SNHLY, FYNNEI. The CDR3: CASRSQDFPSF. CDR3 sequence (DNA): TGTGCCAGCAGGAGTCAAGATTTCCCCTCCTTT.

The rearrangement joins TRBV6-5 to TRBJ2-7, with D possibly matching TRBD2 (6 bases). This CDR3 has 16 residues. The germline CDR1 and CDR2 sequences are MNHEY and SVGAGI. V was shortened by 4 bases and J by 7 bases, with 23 bases between the two germline ends. The CDR3 reads CASSFRAGPSPREQYF. CDR3 nucleotide sequence: TGTGCCAGCAGTTTTAGGGCGGGACCCTCGCCTCGGGAGCAGTACTTC.

This chain uses TRBV23-1 with TRBJ2-7, with 7 positions matching TRBD1. TRBV23-1 is classed as an ORF, of uncertain function. The CDR3 extends over 13 amino acids. V gave up 2 bases and J gave up 3 bases; unmatched junction bases: 1. CDR3 loop: CASSQGDSYEQYF. The CDR3 DNA is TGCGCCAGCAGTCAAGGGGACAGCTACGAGCAGTACTTC.

The chain carries TRBV9 and TRBJ2-7; 10 bases map to TRBD1. The CDR3 is 14 amino acids. Trimming took 4 bases from V and 4 from J; bases not matched to a gene: 5. Germline assignment: CDR1 SGDLS and CDR2 YYNGEE. CDR3 in amino acids: CASSPGTGAYEQYF. The DNA for the CDR3 is TGTGCCAGCAGCCCGGGGACAGGGGCTTACGAGCAGTACTTC.

This clone was seen only once. V usage is TRBV28 and J usage is TRBJ2-1; 11 bases line up with TRBD1. In germline, CDR1 is MDHEN, CDR2 SYDVKM. J was trimmed by 12 bases and V by 3 bases; bases with no gene match: 13. The CDR3 length is 16 residues. CDR3 in DNA: TGTGCCAGCAGTTTGAGGGGGACAGGGGGATTTGTGGGGCAGTTCTTC. As protein: CASSLRGTGGFVGQFF.

J is TRBJ1-2 and V is TRBV28; a possible D gene is TRBD1 (6 bases). The CDR3 covers 14 residues. Trimming pared 2 bases from V and 5 bases from J, leaving 12 bases between. Germline lookup yields CDR1 MDHEN and CDR2 SYDVKM. The CDR3 DNA reads TGTGCCAGCAGTTTAACAGGGCCTCTATATGGCTACACCTTC. This codes for CASSLTGPLYGYTF.

This rearrangement joins TRBV15 to TRBJ1-1, with D unresolved. The germline V gene has CDR1 LNHNV and CDR2 YYDKDF (reference sequence). The length of the CDR3 is 13 residues. Deletions cut 5 bases from V and 3 bases from J, with 10 bases between. CDR3 nucleotide sequence: TGTGCCACCAGCCTACAGTCTTACACTGAAGCTTTCTTT. It codes for CATSLQSYTEAFF.

The V call is TRBV6-5, the J call TRBJ1-2, with TRBD1 matching over 7 bases. CDR1 is MNHEY, CDR2 SVGAGI, per germline. This CDR3 is 12 amino acids long. Trimming cost V 5 bases and J 7 bases; bases outside gene matches: 4. CDR3 sequence reads: CASSQQGLGYTF. The CDR3 nucleotides are TGTGCCAGCAGTCAACAGGGGCTTGGCTACACCTTC.

This chain connects TRBV25-1 to TRBJ1-1; D is possibly TRBD1 (5 bases). With 1 base removed from V and 1 base from J, the gap between germline ends came to 7 bases. The V gene's germline CDR1 is MGHDK and CDR2 SYGVNS. This CDR3 is built from 14 residues. CDR3 in DNA: TGTGCCAGCAGTGAATTAACAGGGAACACTGAAGCTTTCTTT. The encoded protein is CASSELTGNTEAFF.

The chain is built from TRBV20-1 and TRBJ1-2; D remains unclear. CDR3 length: 11 amino acids. Germline V lookup: CDR1 DFQATT, CDR2 SNEGSKA (reference sequence). V lost 5 bases and J 6 bases, leaving 10 bases between the germline ends. The CDR3 is CSALTENGYTF. Written as DNA, the CDR3 is TGCAGTGCTTTAACAGAGAATGGCTACACCTTC.

Here the CDR3 DNA reads TGTGCCAGCAGTATAATCAATAGCGGGAGCTCCTACGAGCAGTACTTC. This sequence encodes CASSIINSGSSYEQYF. The V call is TRBV28, the J call TRBJ2-7; 9 positions match TRBD2. CDR1 and CDR2 from the germline V gene are MDHEN and SYDVKM. V was pared by 5 bases and J by 0 bases, with 8 bases of the junction left unmatched. This CDR3 is built from 16 residues.

The chain combines TRBV7-2 with TRBJ2-1, with 14 nucleotides matching TRBD2. The V gene end was trimmed by 4 bases and the J gene end by 6 bases; junction bases not matched to a gene: 11. The CDR3 totals 18 residues. The germline V gene has CDR1 SGHTA and CDR2 FQGNSA. CDR3 nucleotide sequence: TGTGCCAGCAGCTGGGAGACTAGCGGGAGGGCCCGGCGCAATGAGCAGTTCTTC. As protein: CASSWETSGRARRNEQFF.

V is TRBV5-1 and J is TRBJ2-2, with D tentatively TRBD2 (5 bases). The germline V gene has CDR1 SGHRS and CDR2 YFSETQ. Deletions cut 4 bases from V and 6 bases from J, with 13 bases between. The CDR3 runs 14 residues. The chain's CDR3 is CASSPAVSPGELFF. CDR3 in DNA: TGCGCCAGCAGCCCAGCGGTTAGTCCCGGGGAGCTGTTTTTT.

This clone was observed many times. V is TRBV2 and J is TRBJ2-2, with 12 bases lining up with TRBD2. V trimming: 6 bases; J trimming: 7 bases; junction bases outside the gene matches: 3. The CDR3 is 14 residues long. Looked up from germline, CDR1 is SNHLY and CDR2 is FYNNEI. The CDR3 sequence is CASRRLAGVGELFF. CDR3 nucleotides: TGTGCCAGCAGGAGACTAGCGGGAGTCGGGGAGCTGTTTTTT. Full variable domain (outside the CDR3, taken from reference TRBV2 and TRBJ2-2): EPEVTQTPSHQVTQMGQEVILRCVPISNHLYFYWYRQILGQKVEFLVSFYNNEISEKSEIFDDQFSVERPDGSNFTLKIRSTKLEDSAMYFCASRRLAGVGELFFGEGSRLTVL.